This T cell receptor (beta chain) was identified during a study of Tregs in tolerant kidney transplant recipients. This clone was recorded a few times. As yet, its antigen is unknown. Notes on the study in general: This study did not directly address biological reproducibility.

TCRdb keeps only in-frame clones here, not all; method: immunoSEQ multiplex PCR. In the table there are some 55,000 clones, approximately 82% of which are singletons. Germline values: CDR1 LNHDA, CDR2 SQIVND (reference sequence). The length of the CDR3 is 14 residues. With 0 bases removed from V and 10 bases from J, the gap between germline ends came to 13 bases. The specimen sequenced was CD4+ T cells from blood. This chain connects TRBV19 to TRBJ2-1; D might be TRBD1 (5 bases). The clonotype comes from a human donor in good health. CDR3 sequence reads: CASSIDARVVEQFF. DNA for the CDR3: TGTGCCAGTAGTATAGACGCCAGGGTAGTGGAGCAGTTCTTC.